This entry lists 8 T cell receptor beta chains sequenced from one sample in a study of low-dose radiotherapy and immunotherapy resistance in tumors. First-strand cDNA used TRAV- and TRBV-specific primers, covering alpha and beta chains. PCR amplification of the TCRs was performed with Phusion for 20 PCR cycles, and it relied on a constant-region primer together with a V-primer adapter. TCRdb re-analysed the reads in MiXCR, keeping a single row per CDR3 protein. Of 45,000 to 75,000 distinct CDR3 sequences in the sample, under 30% were seen once. The time point is: before trial treatment. Sequenced material: PBMCs, taken before treatment. The receptors derive from a male donor with prostate cancer.

The V and J genes are TRBV20-1 and TRBJ2-3; D is possibly TRBD1 (5 bases). Between the trimmed V and J ends, which lost 1 base and 7 bases, there was a span of 12 bases. The germline CDR1 and CDR2 sequences are DFQATT and SNEGSKA (reference sequence). This CDR3 contains 13 residues. The CDR3 is CSARGQGQNTQYF. CDR3 coding DNA: TGCAGTGCTAGAGGTCAGGGTCAGAATACGCAGTATTTT.

At least ten counts were recorded for this clonotype. J is TRBJ2-1 and V is TRBV4-1, with TRBD2 identical over 12 bases. Germline trimming cut 0 bases from V and 7 bases from J; bases unmatched to any gene: 10. Germline V lookup: CDR1 MGHRA, CDR2 YSYEKL. This CDR3 region has 18 residues. This chain's CDR3 is CASSQEGLAGTLGNEQFF. The CDR3 DNA reads TGCGCCAGCAGCCAAGAAGGACTAGCGGGGACCTTGGGGAATGAGCAGTTCTTC.

The V gene is TRBV6-8, the J gene TRBJ2-1, with D uncertain. CDR1 MNHGY and CDR2 SAAAGT come from the germline V gene. This CDR3 has 14 amino acids. Trimming shortened V by 2 bases and J by 5 bases, and 10 bases separated the two germline ends. DNA of the CDR3: TGTGCCAGCAGTTACATAGGCAGACACAATGAGCAGTTCTTC. Protein sequence: CASSYIGRHNEQFF.

This clonotype was found many times. The chain recombines TRBV27 with TRBJ2-5; 8 positions match TRBD2. There are 15 residues in the CDR3. The germline V gene has CDR1 MNHEY and CDR2 SMNVEV (reference sequence). The trim removed 5 bases at V and 2 bases at J, leaving 7 bases unmatched. The CDR3 here is CASSPLAGLQETQYF. CDR3 DNA sequence: TGTGCCAGCAGTCCTTTAGCGGGACTGCAAGAGACCCAGTACTTC.

The rearrangement joins TRBV6-8 to TRBJ2-5; D is unresolved. V was shortened by 2 bases and J by 1 base, with 11 bases between the two germline ends. The length of the CDR3 is 15 residues. CDR1 is MNHGY, CDR2 SAAAGT, per germline. DNA for the CDR3: TGTGCCAGCAGTTACGGTGGCAGAGGCCAAGAGACCCAGTACTTC. Its protein product is CASSYGGRGQETQYF.

This clonotype was observed a few times. V is TRBV14 and J is TRBJ2-2; D is uncertain. CDR1 and CDR2 (germline): SGHDN, FVKESK. This CDR3 is built from 16 residues. V was cut by 2 bases and J by 5 bases, with 15 bases left in between. In DNA form, the CDR3 reads TGTGCCAGCAGCCAAAATCGGCCACAAAGGACCGGGGAGCTGTTTTTT. This codes for CASSQNRPQRTGELFF.

A word on this clonotype: This likely reflects a read error, since a far larger clone is one base away. The chain joins TRBV11-2 to TRBJ2-7, with 12 positions matching TRBD2. This CDR3 has 16 residues. Per germline, CDR1 SGHAT and CDR2 FQNNGV. The CDR3 region has the DNA TGTGCCAGCAGCCTACCGGCTAGCGGGGGGGCCTATGAGCAGTACTTC. It codes for CASSLPASGGAYEQYF.

This clonotype has just a few counts. V usage is TRBV11-1 and J usage is TRBJ2-7; D remains ambiguous. Trimming left V 1 base short and J 2 bases short, with 15 bases between. Germline-derived CDR1 and CDR2 are SGHAT and FQDESV (reference sequence). The CDR3 is made up of 16 amino acids. CDR3 protein: CASSLGPSLKAYEQYF. CDR3 sequence (DNA): TGTGCCAGCAGCTTAGGTCCCTCTTTAAAGGCCTACGAGCAGTACTTC.